Below, one T cell receptor beta chain is given with its context. A second PCR, run for roughly 6 to 11 cycles, used a sample-barcoded 5' primer plus a J-beta primer mix. Researchers report that each sample yielded at least 2.5 million CDR3-containing paired-end reads. Each CDR3 protein gets one entry after TCRdb re-called the 5' RACE reads with MiXCR. The sample has more than 700,000 distinct CDR3 sequences, approximately 55% seen once. Trimming cost V 7 bases and J 4 bases; bases outside gene matches: 10. The CDR3 spans 15 residues. CDR1 and CDR2 from the germline V gene are SGHTA and FQGNSA. The sample originates from a study of blood T cells in healthy people across ages.

The V call is TRBV7-2, the J call TRBJ1-3; 7 positions agree with TRBD1. Sequenced material: blood. The sequence was obtained from a man of 80 years or more in good health. This CDR3 reads CASTPGGGGGNTIYF. The DNA for the CDR3 is TGTGCCAGCACCCCAGGAGGGGGCGGCGGAAACACCATATATTTT. Full variable domain (rest looked up from reference TRBV7-2 and TRBJ1-3): GAGVSQSPSNKVTEKGKDVELRCDPISGHTALYWYRQSLGQGLEFLIYFQGNSAPDKSGLPSDRFSAERTGGSVSTLTIQRTQQEDSAVYLCASTPGGGGGNTIYFGEGSWLTVV.